This TCR beta chain came from a study of CD8+ T cells in alopecia areata. In the study overall: Treatment ran 6 to 18 months, with 6 months of follow-up afterward. Whole-study results and caveats: The study also sequences resident alphabeta T cells of normal skin in scalp samples. Alopecia totalis/universalis scalp especially showed more expanded CD8+ clones than normal scalp.

Specimens obtained from alopecia areata patients comprised lesional scalp punch biopsies and peripheral blood. The CDR3 extends over 14 amino acids. The germline V gene has CDR1 SGDLS and CDR2 YYNGEE. V dropped 3 bases and J dropped 0; count of bases not matched to a gene: 3. This clone turned up a few times. What it binds is not known. cDNA serving as the sequencing template came from extracted, reverse transcribed RNA. The data were produced by immunoSEQ multiplex PCR, yet TCRdb's version contains in-frame clones alone and is incomplete. Among about 5,700 clones listed, about 60% were seen once. The J gene is TRBJ2-7, the V gene TRBV9; 7 bases fit TRBD1. The sample consisted of skin, taken at week 0. The receptor was derived from a human donor with alopecia areata. The CDR3 nucleotides read TGTGCCAGCAGCGCGGACAGGAGCTCCTACGAGCAGTACTTC. Amino acids: CASSADRSSYEQYF.